The 8 T cell receptor beta chains below all came from one sample that was sequenced in a study of beta chain features in type 1 diabetes. For these receptors, no antigen is known. The study, taken as a whole, reports: Moderate but significant shortening of TCRB CDR3s was recorded in all four CD4+ subsets from Type 1 diabetes patients.

All of the isolated RNA was reverse transcribed, so expressed TCRB transcripts were sequenced. Only in-frame clones appear in the TCRdb table, and some are missing; sequencing was by immunoSEQ multiplex PCR. The table has 300,000 to 400,000 clones, 8% to 10% seen once. Sequences were obtained from central memory CD4+ T cells from blood. The receptor set was obtained from a man between 25 and 39 years old with type 1 diabetes.

A few counts support this clone. The rearrangement uses TRBV29-1 and TRBJ1-3; no firm D call. CDR3 length equals 13 residues. Trimming shortened V by 5 bases and J by 4 bases, and 12 bases separated the two germline ends. The germline V gene has CDR1 SQVTM and CDR2 ANQGSEA. The CDR3 is CSVSATGGNTIYF. The CDR3 DNA sequence: TGCAGCGTTTCGGCGACGGGAGGAAACACCATATATTTT.

The chain couples TRBV5-1 to TRBJ2-2; 8 bases fit TRBD1. Unmatched junction bases numbered 4, after V lost 5 bases and J lost 4 bases. In germline, CDR1 is SGHRS, CDR2 YFSETQ. The CDR3 sequence is 14 residues long. For the CDR3, the DNA is TGCGCCAGCAGTACACAGGGGGGCACCGGGGAGCTGTTTTTT. This gives the protein CASSTQGGTGELFF.

This clone was seen more than once but under ten times. This chain joins TRBV5-1 and TRBJ1-1; no definite D call. Deletions cut 5 bases from V and 5 bases from J, with 7 bases between. The CDR3 runs to 11 residues. The germline gives CDR1 SGHRS, CDR2 YFSETQ. The CDR3 nucleotides read TGCGCCAGCAGGCTAGAGACTGAAGCTTTCTTT. It yields the protein CASRLETEAFF. Full variable domain (rest looked up from reference TRBV5-1 and TRBJ1-1): KAGVTQTPRYLIKTRGQQVTLSCSPISGHRSVSWYQQTPGQGLQFLFEYFSETQRNKGNFPGRFSGRQFSNSRSEMNVSTLELGDSALYLCASRLETEAFFGQGTRLTVV.

The chain has TRBV7-6 and TRBJ2-2, with 8 bases aligning to TRBD2. This CDR3 contains 15 residues. After removal of 7 bases from V and 0 bases from J, the junction contained 4 bases not matched to a gene. Germline V gene data show CDR1 as SGHVS and CDR2 as FNYEAQ. The CDR3 nucleotides read TGTGCCAGCAAAAATAGCGGGGCGAACACCGGGGAGCTGTTTTTT. Its protein is CASKNSGANTGELFF. The entire variable domain, with the rest obtained from reference TRBV7-6 and TRBJ2-2, is as follows: GAGVSQSPRYKVTKRGQDVALRCDPISGHVSLYWYRQALGQGPEFLTYFNYEAQQDKSGLPNDRFSAERPEGSISTLTIQRTEQRDSAMYRCASKNSGANTGELFFGEGSRLTVL.

The chain combines TRBV29-1 with TRBJ2-1; TRBD2 is a possible D gene (6 bases). The CDR3 is 14 residues long. V was trimmed by 1 base and J by 5 bases, leaving 12 bases between them. Germline values: CDR1 SQVTM, CDR2 ANQGSEA. CDR3 protein: CSVEAFGSHNEQFF. For the CDR3, the DNA is TGCAGCGTTGAAGCCTTCGGGAGCCACAATGAGCAGTTCTTC.

This clone was observed a single time. CDR3 residues: CASSDARVHGYTF. The CDR3 region has the DNA TGTGCCAGCAGTGACGCCAGGGTACATGGCTACACCTTC. This sequence joins TRBV6-4 and TRBJ1-2; possible D gene TRBD1, 5 bases. Trimming stripped 2 bases from V and 6 bases from J, with 10 bases between. CDR1 and CDR2 from the germline V gene are MRHNA and SNTAGT. There are 13 residues in the CDR3.

V and J are TRBV18 and TRBJ2-7; TRBD1 aligns across 11 bases. Germline V gene data show CDR1 as KGHSH and CDR2 as LQKENI. Trimming cost V 3 bases and J 3 bases; bases outside gene matches: 4. The CDR3 extends over 15 amino acids. The CDR3 DNA reads TGTGCCAGCTCACCTCCGGGACAGGGGGGCTACGAGCAGTACTTC. Its translation: CASSPPGQGGYEQYF. The full variable domain, rest sourced from reference TRBV18 and TRBJ2-7, is NAGVMQNPRHLVRRRGQEARLRCSPMKGHSHVYWYRQLPEEGLKFMVYLQKENIIDESGMPKERFSAEFPKEGPSILRIQQVVRGDSAAYFCASSPPGQGGYEQYFGPGTRLTVT.

This clone was found many times. The J gene is TRBJ1-2, the V gene TRBV28; D is undetermined. Trimming left V 7 bases short and J 6 bases short, with 24 bases between. CDR3 size: 16 residues. The V gene's germline CDR1 is MDHEN and CDR2 SYDVKM. CDR3 region: CASTFPDSGGYNGYTF. The CDR3 nucleotides read TGTGCCAGCACCTTCCCCGATTCCGGAGGGTATAATGGCTACACCTTC.